This entry features one T cell receptor (beta chain) sequence. Four subsets defined by CD45RA and CD27 were sorted after CD3, CD4, CD8 and live/dead staining. The data stem from a study of naive and memory T cell subsets. An equimolar mix of two oligonucleotides served as the beta constant-region primer for TRBC1 and TRBC2. The ligated cDNA underwent four PCR rounds using SP2 and nested alpha and beta constant-region primers. TCRdb redid the calling of the UMI-ligation and nested PCR reads with MiXCR, one entry per CDR3 protein. The sample holds 100,000 to 150,000 distinct CDR3 sequences, about 36% seen once. CDR1 is DFQATT, CDR2 SNEGSKA, per germline (reference sequence). The CDR3 spans 12 residues. Trimming took 6 bases from V and 3 from J, leaving 12 bases between them.

V usage is TRBV20-1 and J usage is TRBJ2-7; weak D call: TRBD2 (6 bases). The sample consisted of central memory CD4+ T cells from blood. The receptor comes from a human donor in good health. CDR3 loop: CSASGELYEQYF. DNA for the CDR3: TGCAGTGCCTCGGGAGAGCTCTACGAGCAGTACTTC.